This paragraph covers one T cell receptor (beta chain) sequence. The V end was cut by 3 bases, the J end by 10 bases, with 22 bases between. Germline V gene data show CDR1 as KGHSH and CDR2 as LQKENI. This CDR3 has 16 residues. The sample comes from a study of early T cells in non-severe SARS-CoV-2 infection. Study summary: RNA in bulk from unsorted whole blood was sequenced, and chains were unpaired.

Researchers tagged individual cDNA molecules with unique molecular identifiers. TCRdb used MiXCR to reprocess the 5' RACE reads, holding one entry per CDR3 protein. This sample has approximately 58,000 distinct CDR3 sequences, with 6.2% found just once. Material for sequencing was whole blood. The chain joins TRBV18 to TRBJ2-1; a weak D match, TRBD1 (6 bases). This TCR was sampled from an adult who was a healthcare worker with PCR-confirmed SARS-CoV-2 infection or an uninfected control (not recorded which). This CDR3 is CASSPDRGRGRWEQFF. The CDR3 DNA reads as TGTGCCAGCTCACCCGACCGTGGCAGGGGACGTTGGGAGCAGTTCTTC.